This TCR beta chain appears in the sequencing data of a study of siplizumab effects on memory and regulatory T cells. Profiled with immunoSEQ multiplex PCR; TCRdb holds only in-frame clones, not every one. The sample holds approximately 56,000 clones; just over 95% are singletons and the top ten take about 1%. On this clone: This specimen includes other DNA sequences encoding the same CDR3.

This CDR3 has 13 amino acids. The V end was cut by 1 base, the J end by 3 bases, with 8 bases between. Germline values: CDR1 SGHRS, CDR2 YFSETQ. The V gene is TRBV5-1, the J gene TRBJ2-7, with TRBD1 as a possible D gene (6 bases). The sequencing sample was made of naive CD8+ T cells sorted from blood. This clonotype was sampled from a human donor in good health. The CDR3 loop is CASSLTGSYEQYF. In DNA, the CDR3 is TGCGCCAGCAGCTTGACAGGGAGCTACGAGCAGTACTTC.